This TCR beta chain emerged from a study of blood T cell repertoires in COVID-19. Profiled with immunoSEQ multiplex PCR; TCRdb holds only in-frame clones, not every one. The repertoire consists of about 200,000 clones, with about 82% occurring once and the leading ten covering about 5.6%. Germline values: CDR1 SGHNT, CDR2 YYREEE (reference sequence). V lost 4 bases and J 2 bases, leaving 12 bases between the germline ends. The CDR3 has 14 amino acids. The specimen sequenced was PBMCs or T cells enriched from blood (not recorded which). This receptor was taken from a man in his forties with acute COVID-19. V gene TRBV5-4 combines with J gene TRBJ1-1; D is ambiguous. The CDR3 coding sequence is TGTGCCAGCAGCCAGACACAAAGTAACACTGAAGCTTTCTTT. It is translated as CASSQTQSNTEAFF.